The 28 T cell receptor beta chains listed next were all sequenced from one sample in a study of T cells in Graves' hyperthyroidism and ophthalmopathy. The source material, RNA transcripts, was used to amplify TCR beta CDR3 regions. Initially, a first-round RT-PCR of the TCR CDR3 employed the HTBI primer set. One entry per CDR3 protein results from TCRdb running MiXCR on the multiplex PCR reads. The table lists some 600,000 distinct CDR3 sequences, approximately 15% of them singletons. Specimen: blood. These receptors all come from a woman between 25 and 40 years old with Graves' hyperthyroidism that later progressed to Graves' ophthalmopathy.

V gene TRBV6-9 combines with J gene TRBJ1-1; D ambiguous. Germline values: CDR1 MNHGY, CDR2 SVAAGI. The V end was cut by 3 bases, the J end by 4 bases, with 21 bases between. The CDR3 is 17 amino acids. In nucleotides, the CDR3 is TGTGCCAGCAGTTACAGCACGACGAGAAAAGGGCTCACTGAAGCTTTCTTT. Its protein is CASSYSTTRKGLTEAFF.

With respect to this clonotype: A read error may be the cause here, since a much bigger clone is one base away. The CDR3 DNA sequence: TGTGCCAGCAGCCCCGGAGCGGGGACGAACACCGGGAAGCTGTTTTTT. It specifies CASSPGAGTNTGKLFF. The chain combines TRBV7-6 with TRBJ2-2; 7 bases are shared with TRBD2. The germline V gene encodes CDR1 SGHVS and CDR2 FNYEAQ. This CDR3 is 16 amino acids long.

The CDR3 nucleotides are TGTGCCAGTCAAGCCCAGAGGAACACTGAAGCTTTCTTT. This codes for CASQAQRNTEAFF. V usage is TRBV19 and J usage is TRBJ1-1; no firm D call. CDR1 is LNHDA and CDR2 is SQIVND in the germline V gene (reference sequence). V dropped 8 bases and J dropped 1 base, with 11 bases sitting between them. This CDR3 has 13 amino acids.

In this sample, this clonotype turned up a few times. The CDR3 bases are TGCAGTGCAGAGGACAGGGATCAGCCCCAGCATTTT. Residues: CSAEDRDQPQHF. The chain uses TRBV20-1 and TRBJ1-5; 8 nucleotides line up with TRBD1. V lost 6 bases and J lost 5; bases outside the gene matches: 3. The germline V gene has CDR1 DFQATT and CDR2 SNEGSKA (reference sequence). The length of the CDR3 is 12 residues.

At least ten counts were recorded for this clonotype. The chain joins TRBV6-2 or TRBV6-3 to TRBJ1-1; no definite D call. This CDR3 is built from 13 residues. Germline V gene data show CDR1 as MNHEY and CDR2 as SVGEGT. Trimming pared 4 bases from V and 1 base from J, leaving 7 bases between. This CDR3 is CASSFKENTEAFF. As DNA, the CDR3 is TGTGCCAGCAGTTTTAAGGAGAACACTGAAGCTTTCTTT.

In this sample, this clonotype turned up many times. V usage is TRBV3-1 and J usage is TRBJ2-3; 10 bases map to TRBD2. V shed 5 bases, J shed 2 bases, and the junction held 10 bases outside the gene matches. Germline values: CDR1 LGHDT, CDR2 YNNKEL (reference sequence). CDR3 size: 17 residues. DNA of the CDR3: TGTGCCAGCAGCAACGCACCACTAGCGGGATACACAGATACGCAGTATTTT. It is translated as CASSNAPLAGYTDTQYF.

The V and J genes are TRBV9 and TRBJ2-7; the D gene is possibly TRBD2 (6 bases). Germline CDR1 SGDLS, CDR2 YYNGEE. Between the trimmed V and J ends, which lost 4 bases and 3 bases, there was a span of 14 bases. The CDR3 consists of 14 residues. CDR3 nucleotide sequence: TGTGCCAGCAGCCCTCTCGGCGGGGACTACGAGCAGTACTTC. This sequence encodes CASSPLGGDYEQYF. The full variable domain, in which reference TRBV9 and TRBJ2-7 provide the parts outside the CDR3, is DSGVTQTPKHLITATGQRVTLRCSPRSGDLSVYWYQQSLDQGLQFLIQYYNGEERAKGNILERFSAQQFPDLHSELNLSSLELGDSALYFCASSPLGGDYEQYFGPGTRLTVT.

This clonotype was recorded many times. The chain joins TRBV12-3 or TRBV12-4 to TRBJ2-7, with 7 positions matching TRBD1. This CDR3 is built from 14 residues. The V gene end was trimmed by 3 bases and the J gene end by 2 bases; junction bases not matched to a gene: 4. CDR3 in amino acids: CASSLMGQTYEQYF. The CDR3 DNA reads TGTGCCAGCAGTTTGATGGGACAGACCTACGAGCAGTACTTC.

This clonotype was detected ten times or more. The J gene is TRBJ2-5, the V gene TRBV2, with D unclear. CDR3 length equals 13 residues. Trimming stripped 7 bases from V and 1 base from J, with 10 bases between. CDR1 and CDR2 from the germline V gene are SNHLY and FYNNEI. This CDR3 is CASTVNFQETQYF. The CDR3 nucleotides are TGTGCCAGCACGGTGAACTTCCAAGAGACCCAGTACTTC.

This clonotype was detected many times. The rearrangement joins TRBV2 to TRBJ2-1; 11 bases map to TRBD2. CDR1 is SNHLY and CDR2 is FYNNEI in the germline V gene. The CDR3 has 14 amino acids. Trimming took 10 bases from V and 9 from J; bases not matched to a gene: 11. This CDR3 reads CATILAGEVGEQFF. For the CDR3, the DNA is TGTGCCACCATACTAGCGGGAGAGGTGGGTGAGCAGTTCTTC. The full variable domain, rest sourced from reference TRBV2 and TRBJ2-1, is EPEVTQTPSHQVTQMGQEVILRCVPISNHLYFYWYRQILGQKVEFLVSFYNNEISEKSEIFDDQFSVERPDGSNFTLKIRSTKLEDSAMYFCATILAGEVGEQFFGPGTRLTVL.

V gene TRBV11-2 combines with J gene TRBJ2-1; 8 bases match TRBD2. This CDR3 contains 17 residues. After removal of 3 bases from V and 1 base from J, the junction contained 8 bases not matched to a gene. Per the germline V gene, CDR1 is SGHAT and CDR2 is FQNNGV. CDR3 in DNA: TGTGCCAGCAGCTTCTTTCTTGGCGGGAGGTCCTACAATGAGCAGTTCTTC. Its translation: CASSFFLGGRSYNEQFF. Filled out from reference TRBV11-2 and TRBJ2-1, the complete variable domain reads EAGVAQSPRYKIIEKRQSVAFWCNPISGHATLYWYQQILGQGPKLLIQFQNNGVVDDSQLPKDRFSAERLKGVDSTLKIQPAKLEDSAVYLCASSFFLGGRSYNEQFFGPGTRLTVL.

This clonotype was recorded many times. The chain joins TRBV6-1 to TRBJ1-4; 9 bases line up with TRBD1. Trimming cost V 6 bases and J 3 bases; bases outside gene matches: 8. The germline V gene has CDR1 MNHNS and CDR2 SASEGT. The CDR3 spans 16 residues. Here the CDR3 reads CASSLQGASPNEKLFF. DNA for the CDR3: TGTGCCAGCAGCCTACAGGGGGCGTCTCCTAATGAAAAACTGTTTTTT.

This clonotype was observed at least ten times. The chain has TRBV19 and TRBJ1-5; D uncertain. Trimming removed 6 bases at V and 7 bases at J, with 13 bases between. Germline CDR1 LNHDA, CDR2 SQIVND (reference sequence). This CDR3 spans 13 amino acids. As DNA, the CDR3 is TGTGCCAGTAGGCTGGCGGGGAACCAGCCCCAGCATTTT. This gives the protein CASRLAGNQPQHF.

In this sample, this clonotype turned up many times. The genes are TRBV6-6 and TRBJ2-5; 8 bases match TRBD1. The CDR3 runs to 14 residues. V shed 3 bases and J 4 bases; nucleotides not matched to a gene: 4. Germline-derived CDR1 and CDR2 are MNHNY and SVGAGI (reference sequence). As DNA, the CDR3 is TGTGCCAGCAGTTATGGACAGGGTCGAGAGACCCAGTACTTC. Amino acid sequence: CASSYGQGRETQYF.

J is TRBJ2-3 and V is TRBV7-2; D is uncertain. CDR1 and CDR2 from the germline V gene are SGHTA and FQGNSA. The V end lost 1 base, the J end lost 6 bases, and 11 bases lay between the germline ends. The CDR3 has 14 residues. Here the CDR3 DNA reads TGTGCCAGCAGCTTAGGCGTGCTGGGGGATACGCAGTATTTT. This translates into CASSLGVLGDTQYF. Combining the CDR3 with reference TRBV7-2 and TRBJ2-3 gives the whole variable domain GAGVSQSPSNKVTEKGKDVELRCDPISGHTALYWYRQSLGQGLEFLIYFQGNSAPDKSGLPSDRFSAERTGGSVSTLTIQRTQQEDSAVYLCASSLGVLGDTQYFGPGTRLTVL.

This clonotype was detected ten times or more. The CDR3 bases are TGTGCCACCCTCTCTGGGGCCAACGTCCTGACTTTC. Translated, it gives CATLSGANVLTF. The chain links TRBV27 to TRBJ2-6, with D unclear. The germline gives CDR1 MNHEY, CDR2 SMNVEV (reference sequence). The CDR3 spans 12 residues. V lost 10 bases to trimming and J lost 0 bases, with 4 bases between them.

This clonotype was observed many times. The rearrangement uses TRBV2 and TRBJ1-1; the D is unclear. V dropped 3 bases and J dropped 9 bases, with 11 bases sitting between them. Germline assignment: CDR1 SNHLY and CDR2 FYNNEI. The CDR3 sequence is 12 residues long. The CDR3 loop reads CASSDQKIKAFF. The CDR3 nucleotides read TGTGCCAGCAGTGACCAGAAAATTAAAGCTTTCTTT.

The chain links TRBV9 to TRBJ1-5; 7 nucleotides agree with TRBD1. The CDR3 has 14 amino acids. Looked up from germline, CDR1 is SGDLS and CDR2 is YYNGEE. J was trimmed by 5 bases and V by 4 bases; bases with no gene match: 6. The CDR3 DNA is TGTGCCAGCAGCCCTGGGACAGCCCATCAGCCCCAGCATTTT. It specifies CASSPGTAHQPQHF.

There are a few counts of this clonotype. The chain uses TRBV12-3 or TRBV12-4 and TRBJ1-3; D remains ambiguous. Trimming took 6 bases from V and 0 from J, leaving 6 bases between them. The CDR3 is 13 residues long. CDR3 sequence: CASSGLSGNTIYF. Here the CDR3 DNA reads TGTGCCAGCAGCGGTCTCTCTGGAAACACCATATATTTT.

J is TRBJ2-7 and V is TRBV25-1; maybe TRBD2 (7 bases). From germline, CDR1 is MGHDK and CDR2 SYGVNS. V lost 6 bases and J 6 bases, leaving 12 bases between the germline ends. CDR3 length: 12 residues. DNA for the CDR3: TGTGCCAGCAGGGAGGGGGGGAGCGAGCAGTACTTC. It is translated as CASREGGSEQYF.

This clonotype was picked up many times. At one of its ends the junction is not consistent with the germline gene, which may arise from a read error. The chain combines TRBV2 with TRBJ1-5, with TRBD1 identical over 7 bases. Germline CDR1 SNHLY, CDR2 FYNNEI. This CDR3 has 14 residues. Written as DNA, the CDR3 is TGTGCCAGCAGCGAAGGGGGCCCCTATCAGCCCCAGCATTTT. Translating it yields CASSEGGPYQPQHF.

This clonotype was seen ten or more times. The rearrangement joins TRBV24-1 to TRBJ1-2; D might be TRBD1 (6 bases). The CDR3 is 14 residues long. The germline V gene has CDR1 KGHDR and CDR2 SFDVKD. V gave up 3 bases and J gave up 4 bases, with 11 bases separating them. The CDR3 DNA is TGTGCCACCAGTGATCGGACAGATATCTATGGCTACACCTTC. This gives the protein CATSDRTDIYGYTF.

There are many counts of this clonotype. The CDR3 loop reads CATSGPSYEQYF. The DNA for the CDR3 is TGTGCCACCTCGGGCCCGTCCTACGAGCAGTACTTC. The rearrangement joins TRBV19 to TRBJ2-7; D gene uncertain. The CDR3 is made up of 12 amino acids. CDR1 is LNHDA, CDR2 SQIVND, per germline (reference sequence). Trimming cost V 10 bases and J 1 base, with 11 bases left between them.

This chain uses TRBV4-1 with TRBJ2-6, with unresolved D. This CDR3 region has 18 residues. Germline V gene data show CDR1 as MGHRA and CDR2 as YSYEKL. V was pared by 3 bases and J by 0 bases, with 15 bases between. The CDR3 DNA follows: TGCGCCAGCAGCCAGGGGATAGGACGGACCTCTGGGGCCAACGTCCTGACTTTC. It yields the protein CASSQGIGRTSGANVLTF.

This clonotype was recorded many times. Here the CDR3 DNA reads TGTGCCAGCTCCCCGGACGGGGGAATACAGCCCCAGCATTTT. It specifies CASSPDGGIQPQHF. This rearrangement joins TRBV18 to TRBJ1-5; D is possibly TRBD1 (5 bases). V shed 6 bases and J shed 7 bases, with 16 bases lying between them. Germline CDR1 KGHSH, CDR2 LQKENI. CDR3 length equals 14 residues.

Many counts were recorded for this clonotype. The J gene is TRBJ2-1, the V gene TRBV11-2; 7 bases are shared with TRBD2. V lost 5 bases to trimming and J lost 5 bases; unmatched junction nucleotides: 6. Germline-derived CDR1 and CDR2 are SGHAT and FQNNGV. This CDR3 comprises 14 residues. For the CDR3, the DNA is TGTGCCAGCAGCCGGGGACTACCTAACAATGAGCAGTTCTTC. It yields the protein CASSRGLPNNEQFF.

This clonotype has ten or more counts. The J gene is TRBJ1-2, the V gene TRBV19; the D gene is possibly TRBD1 (5 bases). The CDR3 sequence is 15 residues long. V was cut by 1 base and J by 1 base, with 10 bases left in between. Looked up from germline, CDR1 is LNHDA and CDR2 is SQIVND (reference sequence). The CDR3 is CASSIGQLINYGYTF. CDR3 DNA sequence: TGTGCCAGTAGTATAGGACAGCTAATTAACTATGGCTACACCTTC.

V usage is TRBV4-1 and J usage is TRBJ2-7; 9 nucleotides agree with TRBD1. Germline loops: CDR1 MGHRA, CDR2 YSYEKL. Trimming cost V 6 bases and J 5 bases; bases outside gene matches: 11. The CDR3 has 15 amino acids. The CDR3 loop reads CASSQFTGGPNEQYF. The CDR3 DNA is TGCGCCAGCAGTCAATTCACAGGGGGCCCAAACGAGCAGTACTTC.